The sequence of this T cell receptor delta chain was determined in a study of gamma-delta T cells after stem cell transplantation. TCRdb repeated clone calling on the RT-PCR reads with CATT. Found here are thousands of delta-chain clones, approximately 4.2% of them singletons; the top ten hold around a third. About this clone itself: A read error is likely here: a far larger clone is one base away.

The CDR3 covers 23 residues. Germline V CDR1 and CDR2: GEAIGNYY, EKD. The sample was gamma-delta T cells. This TCR came from a human donor. It is not recorded whose cells these are; they may come from a transplant donor. The chain couples TRDV2 to TRDJ1; TRDD2 aligns across 9 bases. CDR3 nucleotide sequence: TGTGCCTGTGACTTACTACGTGCCCTTCCTACGGTGGCTCTGGGGATGGACACCGATGAACTCATCTTT. Its protein product is CACDLLRALPTVALGMDTDELIF.